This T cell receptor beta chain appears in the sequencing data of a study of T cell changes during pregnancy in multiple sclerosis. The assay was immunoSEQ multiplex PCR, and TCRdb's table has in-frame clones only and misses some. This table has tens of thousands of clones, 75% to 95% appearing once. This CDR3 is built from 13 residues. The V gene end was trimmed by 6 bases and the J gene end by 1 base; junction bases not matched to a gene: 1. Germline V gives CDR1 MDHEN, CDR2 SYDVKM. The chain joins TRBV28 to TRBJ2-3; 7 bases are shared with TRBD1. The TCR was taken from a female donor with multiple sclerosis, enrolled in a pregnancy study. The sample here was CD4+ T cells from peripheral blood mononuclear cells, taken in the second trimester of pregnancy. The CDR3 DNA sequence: TGTGCCAGCAGCCAGGGGGGCACAGATACGCAGTATTTT. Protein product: CASSQGGTDTQYF.